The 9 T cell receptor beta chains in this list originate from one sample, sequenced in a study of a mutant IDH1 vaccine in newly diagnosed glioma. Indicated time point: week 11, during vaccination. Topical imiquimod was applied with each vaccine dose, which held 300 ug of mutant IDH1 20-mer peptide. This table comes from immunoSEQ multiplex PCR, and its TCRdb copy is limited to in-frame clones, with some not included. This sample has about 64,000 clones, with approximately 84% found just once. No antigens are known for them. This specimen was PBMCs, taken from a glioma patient whose treatment included an IDH1 peptide vaccine. The source of these receptors is a woman aged 50 to 60 with glioma.

This chain joins TRBV9 and TRBJ1-1; D is ambiguous. CDR3 length: 15 residues. Trimming removed 0 bases at V and 4 bases at J, with 13 bases between. Germline CDR1 reads SGDLS; CDR2 reads YYNGEE. In DNA form, the CDR3 reads TGTGCCAGCAGCGTAGAGTACACCATGGGCACTGAAGCTTTCTTT. It specifies CASSVEYTMGTEAFF.

V is TRBV30 and J is TRBJ2-1; D is perhaps TRBD1 or TRBD2 (5 bases each). The CDR3 has 11 amino acids. Germline V lookup: CDR1 GTSNPN, CDR2 SVGIG (reference sequence). Deletions cut 2 bases from V and 10 bases from J, with 9 bases between. As DNA, the CDR3 is TGTGCCTGGAGTCCACGGGACGAGCAGTTCTTC. Translating gives CAWSPRDEQFF.

The chain has TRBV29-1 and TRBJ1-2; D is undetermined. V lost 5 bases, J lost 2 bases, and 3 bases lay in between. Germline V gene lookup returns CDR1 SQVTM and CDR2 ANQGSEA. This CDR3 is 10 amino acids long. DNA of the CDR3: TGCAGCGTTCAAAACTATGGCTACACCTTC. Its translation: CSVQNYGYTF.

J is TRBJ2-2 and V is TRBV27; D is uncertain. Germline-derived CDR1 and CDR2 are MNHEY and SMNVEV (reference sequence). CDR3 length: 14 residues. Trimming took 5 bases from V and 2 from J, leaving 9 bases between them. The CDR3 DNA is TGTGCCAGCAGTGGGTCAGTTAACACCGGGGAGCTGTTTTTT. It specifies CASSGSVNTGELFF.

This chain links TRBV5-1 with TRBJ1-2, with 10 bases fitting TRBD1. The CDR3 is made up of 14 amino acids. From germline, CDR1 is SGHRS and CDR2 YFSETQ. The trim removed 0 bases at V and 8 bases at J, leaving 4 bases unmatched. The CDR3 DNA is TGCGCCAGCAGCTTGGCCGGGACAGGGGTCGGCTACACCTTC. It specifies CASSLAGTGVGYTF.

This clone has only one observation. V gene TRBV9 combines with J gene TRBJ2-7; 8 nucleotides align to TRBD2. The CDR3 length is 17 residues. Trimming removed 4 bases from V and 4 bases from J; junction bases left unmatched: 16. Germline V gene lookup returns CDR1 SGDLS and CDR2 YYNGEE. CDR3 DNA: TGTGCCAGCAGCCCGGAGTGGGGCAGCGGGAGATCTTACGAGCAGTACTTC. Translated: CASSPEWGSGRSYEQYF.

The CDR3 sequence is CASSILNSSNQPQHF. The CDR3, as DNA: TGTGCCAGTAGTATTTTAAATAGTAGCAATCAGCCCCAGCATTTT. This sequence joins TRBV19 and TRBJ1-5; D gene unclear. Germline V gives CDR1 LNHDA, CDR2 SQIVND (reference sequence). V was shortened by 3 bases and J by 0 bases, with 9 bases between the two germline ends. CDR3 length: 15 amino acids.

A word on this clone: At one boundary the junction diverges from the germline segment, which might be a read error. The V and J genes are TRBV6-1 and TRBJ1-4; maybe TRBD1 (5 bases). The CDR3 has 11 residues. In germline, CDR1 is MNHNS, CDR2 SASEGT. DNA for the CDR3: TGTGCCAGCAGTGAAGGGTTCGGCAGGGTCTTT. It yields the protein CASSEGFGRVF.

By share, this clone counts as large (0.1 to 1%). The V and J genes are TRBV20-1 and TRBJ1-1; TRBD1 might be the D (6 bases). The V and J ends lost 5 bases and 7 bases respectively, with 11 bases between them. Germline V gene data show CDR1 as DFQATT and CDR2 as SNEGSKA (reference sequence). This CDR3 has 11 residues. CDR3 in DNA: TGCAGTGCTCTACGGGGGCTTGAAGCTTTCTTT. As protein: CSALRGLEAFF.